Listed below are T cell receptor beta chains from one sample, sequenced in a study of T cell repertoires in cytomegalovirus infection. TCRdb analysed the reads with MiXCR anew, one entry per CDR3 protein. Among more than 400,000 distinct CDR3 sequences listed, approximately 25% were seen once. The specimen sequenced was PBMCs. The receptors were sampled from a human donor in good health (CMV status not recorded). Some clones in this sample may be carry-over from other donors' samples. Both conserved end residues are part of each CDR3. D genes are given only for firm matches. A clone size is listed for some rows: how often the clone was seen (once, few, many), or a class if it is expanded.

>NA|TRBV7-9|TRBJ2-5|NA
TGTGCCAGCATCAAAGGGGTAGCGGAAGAGACCCAGTACTTC
CASIKGVAEETQYF
>few|TRBV6-8|TRBJ2-3|NA
TGTGCCAGCAGCCTCGGTGGCCGACCGGGCCCCACAGATACGCAGTATTTT
CASSLGGRPGPTDTQYF
>NA|TRBV7-2|TRBJ1-2|NA
TGTGCCAGCAGCCAATACAGCTATGGCTACACCTTC
CASSQYSYGYTF
>NA|TRBV11-2|TRBJ2-2|NA
TGTGCCAGCAGCTTAGCCCGATCGGCCGGGGAGCTGTTTTTT
CASSLARSAGELFF
>few|TRBV6-5|TRBJ2-1|TRBD1
TGTGCCAGCAGCTCCGGGACAGGGGGATTAGAGGAGTTCTTC
CASSSGTGGLEEFF
>few|TRBV7-9|TRBJ1-1|NA
TGTGCCAGCAGCTTAGGGTGGACAGCGAACACTGAAGCTTTCTTT
CASSLGWTANTEAFF
>many|TRBV7-2|TRBJ2-7|NA
TGTGCCAGCAGCTTTATCTCGACAGATACTTACGAGCAGTACTTC
CASSFISTDTYEQYF
>NA|TRBV6-5|TRBJ2-1|TRBD1
TGTGCCAGCAGTACCGGGACAGAAGAGCAGTTCTTC
CASSTGTEEQFF
>many|TRBV12-3/TRBV12-4|TRBJ1-3|NA
TGTGCCAGCAGCCTGGCTGCGATATCTGGAAACACCATATATTTT
CASSLAAISGNTIYF
>few|TRBV27|TRBJ1-1|NA
TGTGCCAGCAGGACTATTGGGCGAATGAACACTGAAGCTTTCTTT
CASRTIGRMNTEAFF
>few|TRBV7-9|TRBJ1-3|NA
TGTGCCAGCAGCGCAAAGGGTAGTGGAAACACCATATATTTT
CASSAKGSGNTIYF
>NA|TRBV20-1|TRBJ2-1|TRBD2
TGCAGTGCTAGAGCATTGTGGGAGGGCCCAAAGTTCTTC
CSARALWEGPKFF
>NA|TRBV28|TRBJ2-1|TRBD1
TGTGCCAGCAGACCTCTGGACAGGGTGTACAATGAGCAGTTCTTC
CASRPLDRVYNEQFF
>few|TRBV6-2/TRBV6-3|TRBJ2-7|NA
TGTGCCAGCAGTTACTCAATCTTCGGGGCAGAAGAGCAGTACTTC
CASSYSIFGAEEQYF
>few|TRBV7-2|TRBJ2-1|NA
TGTGCCAGCAGCGCCCACGGGACTCCGATAGAGAATGAGCAGTTCTTC
CASSAHGTPIENEQFF
>NA|TRBV18|TRBJ1-2|NA
TGTGCCAGCTCGCCCCAGGTGGATAACTATGGCTACACCTTC
CASSPQVDNYGYTF
>NA|TRBV19|TRBJ2-1|NA
TGTGCCAGTAGTATTTCGACTAGTTACCGAATTGAGCAGTTCTTC
CASSISTSYRIEQFF
>few|TRBV19|TRBJ1-1|NA
TGTGCCAGTAGTATAGAGGACAGCCAGAACACTGAAGCTTTCTTT
CASSIEDSQNTEAFF
>NA|TRBV7-9|TRBJ1-3|TRBD1
TGTGCCAGCAGGCCGACAGGGCTTGGAAACACCATATATTTT
CASRPTGLGNTIYF
>NA|TRBV12-5|TRBJ1-1|TRBD1
TGTGCTAGTGGTTTGGCGGGACAGGGGGCCCGAAACACTGAAGCTTTCTTT
CASGLAGQGARNTEAFF
>few|TRBV11-2|TRBJ2-3|NA
TGTGCCAGCAGCTTAGCCGGGTATGCTACGCAGTATTTT
CASSLAGYATQYF
>NA|TRBV11-2|TRBJ1-2|NA
TGTGCCAGCAGCCTAAACTTTCAGCCGGCCGGGGAAGGCTACACCTTC
CASSLNFQPAGEGYTF
>many|TRBV7-2|TRBJ2-3|NA
TGTGCCAGCAGCTTAGACGCCGGGAGAAGTGGCACAGATACGCAGTATTTT
CASSLDAGRSGTDTQYF
>few|TRBV28|TRBJ2-7|NA
TGTGCCAGCAGTTTTGCCATGACCGGGACAAGGACCTACGAGCAGTACTTC
CASSFAMTGTRTYEQYF
>NA|TRBV7-8|TRBJ1-1|TRBD1
TGTGCCAGCAGCAGCCGGACAGGGGAATTTGTCACTGAAGCTTTCTTT
CASSSRTGEFVTEAFF
>NA|TRBV14|TRBJ1-1|NA
TGTGCCAGCAGCCCCACCACCTCACTTTACCCGGCTTTCTTT
CASSPTTSLYPAFF
>once|TRBV6-5|TRBJ1-4|TRBD1
TGTGCCAGCAGAACGACAGGGGGCGGCGGAAAACTGTTTTTT
CASRTTGGGGKLFF
>NA|TRBV30|TRBJ2-5|NA
TGTGCCTGGAAAAGGGCAGGAGTGTACGAGGAGACCCAGTACTTC
CAWKRAGVYEETQYF
>many|TRBV28|TRBJ2-5|NA
TGTGCCAGCAGAATGACAGGCCAAGAGACCCAGTACTTC
CASRMTGQETQYF
>few|TRBV28|TRBJ2-7|TRBD2
TGTGCCAGCAGTTTTACCCCCCTAGCGGGAGGGAACCTCTACGAGCAGTACTTC
CASSFTPLAGGNLYEQYF
>few|TRBV5-6|TRBJ2-3|NA
TGTGCCAGCAGCACCGGGAACACAGATACGCAGTATTTT
CASSTGNTDTQYF
>NA|TRBV5-4|TRBJ2-1|NA
TGTGCCAGCAGCGCCCGGAACCGCCCATACAATGAGCAGTTCTTC
CASSARNRPYNEQFF
>few|TRBV6-5|TRBJ1-3|NA
TGTGCCAGCAGTTACGCCGGGGCTGGAAACACCATATATTTT
CASSYAGAGNTIYF
>NA|TRBV7-2|TRBJ1-1|TRBD1
TGTGCCAGCAGCTTATGGCAGGGGGTAGGCACTGAAGCTTTCTTT
CASSLWQGVGTEAFF
>few|TRBV6-2/TRBV6-3|TRBJ2-1|NA
TGTGCCAGCAGTTACAACCGGGACTCGTCCTACAATGAGCAGTTCTTC
CASSYNRDSSYNEQFF
>many|TRBV7-6|TRBJ1-1|NA
TGTGCCAGCAGCGTGGGGCATGGGGGCCTTGGCACTGAAGCTTTCTTT
CASSVGHGGLGTEAFF
>many|TRBV7-2|TRBJ1-1|TRBD1
TGTGCCAGCAGCTTAAAAGGGACAGGGAACACTGAAGCTTTCTTT
CASSLKGTGNTEAFF
>NA|TRBV20-1|TRBJ2-5|NA
TGCAGTGCTAGGGGACCTGGAGTCCGGGAGACCCAGTACTTC
CSARGPGVRETQYF
>many|TRBV7-2|TRBJ2-1|NA
TGTGCCAGCAGCCCATTTAGTGGGAATGAGCAGTTCTTC
CASSPFSGNEQFF
>NA|TRBV28|TRBJ2-6|NA
TGTGCCAGCAGTTTGGGGGTAAACCTTCTCTCTGGGGCCAACGTCCTGACTTTC
CASSLGVNLLSGANVLTF
>NA|TRBV24-1|TRBJ2-3|TRBD2
TGTGCCACCAGTGATGTTAGGACTAGCGGGAGCCCAGATACGCAGTATTTT
CATSDVRTSGSPDTQYF
>NA|TRBV29-1|TRBJ1-3|NA
TGCAGCGTTGAAGATAGGGCCCCAGGGTCTGGAAACACCATATATTTT
CSVEDRAPGSGNTIYF
>many|TRBV7-2|TRBJ2-1|TRBD2
TGTGCCAGCAGCTCGGTAGCGGGAGGGCCGGGTGAGCAGTTCTTC
CASSSVAGGPGEQFF
>NA|TRBV7-6|TRBJ1-6|NA
TGTGCCAGCACCTTGGGGTTTAATTCACCCCTCCACTTT
CASTLGFNSPLHF
>few|TRBV28|TRBJ2-7|TRBD2
TGTGCCAGCAGTTTGATCGGGGGGTTCCTCGAGCAGTACTTC
CASSLIGGFLEQYF
>NA|TRBV29-1|TRBJ1-2|TRBD1
TGCAGCGCCGTGGACAGGGGAGCTAACTATGGCTACACCTTC
CSAVDRGANYGYTF
>NA|TRBV30|TRBJ2-3|NA
TGTGCCTGGGCACCAGGGGCCACAGATACGCAGTATTTT
CAWAPGATDTQYF
>few|TRBV2|TRBJ1-2|NA
TGTGCCAGCACCGGACAGCCTAACTATGGCTACACCTTC
CASTGQPNYGYTF
>few|TRBV27|TRBJ2-3|NA
TGTGCCAGCAGTTCCCAAGGCGTCAGGGTGAGGCCAGATACGCAGTATTTT
CASSSQGVRVRPDTQYF
>many|TRBV6-1|TRBJ2-5|NA
TGTGCCAGCAGTGAAACCGACAGGCGGTCAGAGACCCAGTACTTC
CASSETDRRSETQYF
>many|TRBV7-2|TRBJ2-1|NA
TGTGCCAGCAGCCCGCAAGACACCGGTGAGCAGTTCTTC
CASSPQDTGEQFF
>few|TRBV3-1|TRBJ2-2|NA
TGTGCCAGCAGCTACGATGGGGGCACCGGGGAGCTGTTTTTT
CASSYDGGTGELFF
>NA|TRBV12-3/TRBV12-4|TRBJ2-5|NA
TGTGCCAGCAGTGTAGGGGGTTTCCAAGAGACCCAGTACTTC
CASSVGGFQETQYF
>NA|TRBV30|TRBJ1-2|NA
TGTGCCTGGAGTGTTGGGAGAAACTATGGCTACACCTTC
CAWSVGRNYGYTF
>many|TRBV6-2/TRBV6-3|TRBJ2-1|TRBD2
TGTGCCAGCAGCATACTAGCGGGAGGCAATGAGCAGTTCTTC
CASSILAGGNEQFF
>few|TRBV6-1|TRBJ1-3|NA
TGTGCCAGCAGTAGCAGAGAAAGCTCTGGAAACACCATATATTTT
CASSSRESSGNTIYF
>NA|TRBV7-2|TRBJ2-1|NA
TGTGCCAGCAGCTTAGCGGGGGGGACAGCGCCATACAATGAGCAGTTCTTC
CASSLAGGTAPYNEQFF
>few|TRBV12-3/TRBV12-4|TRBJ1-2|NA
TGTGCCAGCAGTTTAGCGACAATTCGCTACACCTTC
CASSLATIRYTF
>NA|TRBV9|TRBJ2-1|TRBD2
TGTGCCAGCAGCGTAGCGGGAGGAGTCTACAATGAGCAGTTCTTC
CASSVAGGVYNEQFF